This T cell receptor beta chain was captured by sequencing in a study of blood T cell repertoires in COVID-19. Study information: Sites in the United States, Italy and Spain provided acute and convalescent COVID-19 samples.

Recruits, aged roughly 18 to 90 years, lived in 24 US areas. Measured with immunoSEQ multiplex PCR; TCRdb has only the in-frame clones, and not every one. The data contain more than 250,000 clones, roughly 85% of them singletons. Material: PBMCs or T cells enriched from blood (not recorded which). The origin of this receptor is a woman in her twenties or thirties who had recovered from COVID-19.

Here the CDR3 reads CATSRVGGDEKLFF. CDR3 in DNA: TGTGCCACCAGCAGAGTGGGGGGAGATGAAAAACTGTTTTTT. V usage is TRBV15 and J usage is TRBJ1-4; D perhaps matches TRBD1 (5 bases). Germline loops: CDR1 LNHNV, CDR2 YYDKDF (reference sequence). The CDR3 consists of 14 residues. Trimming stripped 1 base from V and 6 bases from J, with 9 bases between.